Following are 7 T cell receptor beta chains from one sample sequenced in a study of control samples from healthy donors and cancer patients. Sequenced by immunoSEQ multiplex PCR; TCRdb stores in-frame clones only, minus some. Altogether over 100,000 clones are present, 92% being singletons, with the ten largest covering about 1.9%. Sequencing input: blood. These receptors originate from a woman aged 50 to 60 in good health.

The V call is TRBV6-1, the J call TRBJ2-2, with D possibly TRBD1 on 6 matching bases. V lost 0 bases, J lost 0 bases, and 14 bases lay in between. Germline CDR1 is MNHNS and CDR2 is SASEGT. This CDR3 region has 18 residues. The CDR3 region is CASSEAPPTGSNTGELFF. The CDR3 DNA is TGTGCCAGCAGTGAAGCTCCCCCCACAGGGTCGAACACCGGGGAGCTGTTTTTT.

In its sample, this clone was seen once. The V gene is TRBV7-2, the J gene TRBJ2-5; D call uncertain. V lost 2 bases and J 2 bases, leaving 9 bases between the germline ends. There are 14 residues in the CDR3. In germline, CDR1 is SGHTA, CDR2 FQGNSA. CDR3 residues: CASSLSPKQETQYF. CDR3 DNA sequence: TGTGCCAGCAGCTTATCGCCTAAGCAAGAGACCCAGTACTTC.

The V gene is TRBV6-6, the J gene TRBJ1-2, with unresolved D. Germline CDR1 is MNHNY and CDR2 is SVGAGI (reference sequence). The CDR3 is 13 residues long. V shed 6 bases and J shed 2 bases, with 10 bases lying between them. In DNA form, the CDR3 reads TGTGCCAGCAGCCTTGCACAGAACTATGGCTACACCTTC. This encodes CASSLAQNYGYTF.

CDR3 in amino acids: CAWRDPTGYLSCTF. The CDR3 coding sequence is TGTGCCTGGAGGGATCCGACAGGGTATTTGTCATGCACCTTC. This rearrangement joins TRBV30 to TRBJ1-2; 7 nucleotides agree with TRBD1. The CDR3 is made up of 14 amino acids. CDR1 is GTSNPN and CDR2 is SVGIG in the germline V gene (reference sequence). The J segment lost 13 bases and the V segment lost 3 bases, leaving 17 bases of the junction unmatched.

The V call is TRBV11-2, the J call TRBJ1-1; D remains unclear. The CDR3 sequence is 17 residues long. In germline, CDR1 is SGHAT, CDR2 FQNNGV. The V end was cut by 5 bases, the J end by 0 bases, with 19 bases between. The DNA for the CDR3 is TGTGCCAGCAGCCCCGTGAAGGGATCGATCATGAACACTGAAGCTTTCTTT. This codes for CASSPVKGSIMNTEAFF.

The V and J genes are TRBV5-5 and TRBJ1-4; the D is unclear. CDR1 SGHKS and CDR2 YYEKEE come from the germline V gene (reference sequence). The V end lost 4 bases, the J end lost 0 bases, and 10 bases lay between the germline ends. CDR3 length: 15 amino acids. The CDR3 DNA sequence: TGTGCCAGCAGCAATGCGGCGGCAACTAATGAAAAACTGTTTTTT. Its protein is CASSNAAATNEKLFF.

The chain combines TRBV2 with TRBJ1-1; 7 nucleotides line up with TRBD1. V lost 8 bases and J lost 5; bases outside the gene matches: 8. CDR3 length: 13 residues. Germline V gives CDR1 SNHLY, CDR2 FYNNEI. CDR3 in amino acids: CASGRQGGTEAFF. CDR3 nucleotide sequence: TGTGCCAGCGGCCGACAGGGAGGGACTGAAGCTTTCTTT.